This T cell receptor beta chain was observed in a study of cytomegalovirus exposure and HLA in healthy donors. Findings of the study overall: Only CMV serostatus was available as immune exposure information. A missense variant in DCLRE1C was later tied to TCR beta V- and J-gene trimming. A later analysis, which compared TCR beta chains of equal frequency, found the HLA-associated ones more clonally expanded.

The CDR3 extends over 16 amino acids. V shed 2 bases, J shed 7 bases, and the junction held 13 bases outside the gene matches. Per the germline V gene, CDR1 is SGHAT and CDR2 is FQNNGV. The PCR used 60 Vbeta and 13 Jbeta primers. The repertoire was sequenced with immunoSEQ multiplex PCR; TCRdb's copy has only in-frame clones and lacks some. The sample contains approximately 110,000 clones, over 60% of which appear only once. To note about this clone: The antigen is undetermined.

Sequences were obtained from PBMCs. The chain has TRBV11-2 and TRBJ1-2, with 7 nucleotides matching TRBD1. The TCR originated in a man in his fifties or sixties in good health and CMV-seropositive. Here the CDR3 reads CASSLLSGNRGGGYTF. DNA of the CDR3: TGTGCCAGCAGCTTACTCTCGGGGAACAGGGGAGGTGGCTACACCTTC. The full variable domain, rest sourced from reference TRBV11-2 and TRBJ1-2, is EAGVAQSPRYKIIEKRQSVAFWCNPISGHATLYWYQQILGQGPKLLIQFQNNGVVDDSQLPKDRFSAERLKGVDSTLKIQPAKLEDSAVYLCASSLLSGNRGGGYTFGSGTRLTVV.